The T cell receptor beta chain described here comes from a study of cytomegalovirus exposure and HLA in healthy donors. Study outcomes and limitations: Both high specificity and high sensitivity reportedly marked the classifier's diagnosis of cytomegalovirus status. The listing of approximately 160 TCR beta chains classed them as cytomegalovirus-associated.

As to this clone: Antigen: not known.

In germline, CDR1 is MDHEN, CDR2 SYDVKM. The CDR3 has 13 residues. After removal of 4 bases from V and 2 bases from J, the junction contained 2 bases not matched to a gene. Sequencing used immunoSEQ multiplex PCR; TCRdb keeps in-frame clones, though not all of them. The sample lists under 85,000 clones; about 94% were seen once. This receptor was obtained from a woman aged 18-29 years in good health and CMV-seronegative. The gene calls are TRBV28 and TRBJ2-7, with 7 bases matching TRBD1. The sequenced sample was PBMCs. The CDR3 region is CASSSGQTYEQYF. CDR3 nucleotides: TGTGCCAGCAGTTCGGGACAGACCTACGAGCAGTACTTC. Combining the CDR3 with reference TRBV28 and TRBJ2-7 gives the whole variable domain DVKVTQSSRYLVKRTGEKVFLECVQDMDHENMFWYRQDPGLGLRLIYFSYDVKMKEKGDIPEGYSVSREKKERFSLILESASTNQTSMYLCASSSGQTYEQYFGPGTRLTVT.